This T cell receptor beta chain was recovered during a study of T cell responses to AZD1222 COVID-19 vaccine. Method: immunoSEQ multiplex PCR; TCRdb's copy keeps in-frame clones and lacks some. The table lists roughly 120,000 clones, more than 85% of them singletons. Germline CDR1 reads LGHDT; CDR2 reads YNNKEL (reference sequence). Trimming took 1 base from V and 1 from J, leaving 7 bases between them. The CDR3 is made up of 14 amino acids. The chain has TRBV3-1 (or the pseudogene TRBV3-2) and TRBJ2-5, with no clear D. This receptor was obtained from an adult in good health. Sample: peripheral blood, taken on day 0 of AZD1222 vaccination. The CDR3 sequence: CASSQVGSQETQYF. DNA of the CDR3: TGTGCCAGCAGCCAAGTGGGCTCCCAAGAGACCCAGTACTTC.